The 21 T cell receptor beta chains presented below share a single source sample, sequenced in a study of T-cell reconstitution after alpha-beta-depleted transplantation in children. Unique molecular identifiers were incorporated when the TCRbeta library was constructed. TCRdb passed the PCR reads through MiXCR, listing each CDR3 protein once. The sample has about 540,000 distinct CDR3 sequences, approximately 30% seen once. The sequenced sample was PBMCs, obtained before TCRalphabeta/CD19-depleted stem cell transplant. Receptors were obtained from a boy in the first two years of life with Wiskott-Aldrich syndrome, due to receive a stem cell transplant.

The gene calls are TRBV9 and TRBJ2-7; D might be TRBD2 (6 bases). The germline V gene encodes CDR1 SGDLS and CDR2 YYNGEE. Trimming pared 5 bases from V and 1 base from J, leaving 16 bases between. This CDR3 is 15 amino acids long. The CDR3 sequence: CASSSGSLQSYEQYF. The CDR3 coding sequence is TGTGCCAGCAGTTCCGGGAGTTTACAGTCCTACGAGCAGTACTTC.

This clonotype was observed a few times. The chain couples TRBV20-1 to TRBJ2-5; 8 bases match TRBD2. J gave up 1 base and V 6 bases, and 4 bases lay outside the gene matches. Germline V lookup: CDR1 DFQATT, CDR2 SNEGSKA (reference sequence). This CDR3 spans 13 amino acids. CDR3: CSALLAVQETQYF. The CDR3, as DNA: TGCAGTGCACTACTAGCGGTCCAAGAGACCCAGTACTTC.

J is TRBJ2-7 and V is TRBV9; 7 nucleotides align to TRBD1. Looked up from germline, CDR1 is SGDLS and CDR2 is YYNGEE. V lost 7 bases to trimming and J lost 7 bases; unmatched junction nucleotides: 11. This CDR3 spans 13 amino acids. This CDR3 reads CASARGPPGEQYF. The CDR3, as DNA: TGTGCCAGCGCTAGGGGGCCACCGGGGGAGCAGTACTTC.

This clonotype was detected a few times. This chain joins TRBV20-1 and TRBJ2-3; D call uncertain. CDR1 is DFQATT and CDR2 is SNEGSKA in the germline V gene (reference sequence). The CDR3 runs 15 residues. V lost 7 bases and J 0 bases, leaving 17 bases between the germline ends. CDR3 region: CSVHVGARSTDTQYF. CDR3 DNA sequence: TGCAGTGTCCATGTAGGAGCGCGTAGCACAGATACGCAGTATTTT.

The chain is built from TRBV3-1 and TRBJ2-5; D uncertain. Trimming removed 4 bases from V and 5 bases from J, with 8 bases in between. The CDR3 contains 12 residues. The germline gives CDR1 LGHDT, CDR2 YNNKEL (reference sequence). The CDR3 DNA reads as TGTGCCAGCAGCCCGCAAGCCGAGACCCAGTACTTC. Translated, it gives CASSPQAETQYF.

The chain employs TRBV20-1 and TRBJ2-1; 7 positions agree with TRBD2. The CDR3 is 16 residues long. With V trimmed by 0 bases and J by 7 bases, 12 bases remained unmatched. The germline V gene encodes CDR1 DFQATT and CDR2 SNEGSKA (reference sequence). The CDR3 bases are TGCAGTGCTAGAGATCGACTAGCAGGCTACAGGAATGAGCAGTTCTTC. Protein product: CSARDRLAGYRNEQFF.

V and J are TRBV20-1 and TRBJ2-1; unclear D gene. Germline CDR1 and CDR2: DFQATT and SNEGSKA (reference sequence). The V gene lost 5 bases and the J gene lost 8 bases, with 19 bases spanning the gap. CDR3 length equals 14 residues. The CDR3 nucleotides are TGCAGTGCTGCCCGGTTCGCCGGCAACGATGAGCAGTTCTTC. Translating it yields CSAARFAGNDEQFF.

Only a few counts were recorded for this clonotype. The genes are TRBV12-3 or TRBV12-4 and TRBJ2-5; weak D call: TRBD2 (6 bases). Deletions cut 2 bases from V and 5 bases from J, with 15 bases between. The CDR3 contains 15 residues. CDR3 residues: CASSLKGLWGETQYF. The CDR3 DNA sequence: TGTGCCAGCAGTTTAAAGGGACTTTGGGGGGAGACCCAGTACTTC.

This clonotype was picked up a small number of times. The gene calls are TRBV5-1 and TRBJ2-2, with 8 nucleotides matching TRBD2. Trimming cost V 4 bases and J 0 bases; bases outside gene matches: 5. The length of the CDR3 is 16 residues. Per the germline V gene, CDR1 is SGHRS and CDR2 is YFSETQ. In nucleotides, the CDR3 is TGCGCCAGCAGCGGACCACTAGCGGCGAACACCGGGGAGCTGTTTTTT. This encodes CASSGPLAANTGELFF. Combining the CDR3 with reference TRBV5-1 and TRBJ2-2 gives the whole variable domain KAGVTQTPRYLIKTRGQQVTLSCSPISGHRSVSWYQQTPGQGLQFLFEYFSETQRNKGNFPGRFSGRQFSNSRSEMNVSTLELGDSALYLCASSGPLAANTGELFFGEGSRLTVL.

This clonotype was picked up a small number of times. The chain is built from TRBV30 and TRBJ2-2, with TRBD1 matching 8 bases. Germline lookup yields CDR1 GTSNPN and CDR2 SVGIG (reference sequence). The CDR3 runs to 12 residues. V lost 5 bases and J lost 7; bases outside the gene matches: 3. The CDR3, as DNA: TGTGCCTGGCTGACAGGGGTCGGGGAGCTGTTTTTT. Its translation is CAWLTGVGELFF.

This chain uses TRBV5-1 with TRBJ1-2, with D tentatively TRBD1 (6 bases). Trimming shortened V by 0 bases and J by 4 bases, and 13 bases separated the two germline ends. Per the germline V gene, CDR1 is SGHRS and CDR2 is YFSETQ. This CDR3 region has 15 residues. CDR3 residues: CASSLEGQGTYGYTF. In DNA form, the CDR3 reads TGCGCCAGCAGCTTGGAGGGTCAGGGGACCTATGGCTACACCTTC.

The V call is TRBV12-3 or TRBV12-4, the J call TRBJ2-1; 9 nucleotides match TRBD1. The CDR3 covers 14 residues. V was clipped by 5 bases and J by 7 bases; unmatched bases: 6. As DNA, the CDR3 is TGTGCCAGCAGTGCCGGGACAGGGATTAATGAGCAGTTCTTC. Its translation: CASSAGTGINEQFF.

This clonotype has more than one count but fewer than ten. CDR3 region: CASSENHSGNTIYF. The CDR3 DNA sequence: TGTGCCAGCAGTGAAAATCACTCTGGAAACACCATATATTTT. The rearrangement uses TRBV2 and TRBJ1-3; no reliable D call. The V end lost 2 bases, the J end lost 0 bases, and 5 bases lay between the germline ends. The V gene's germline CDR1 is SNHLY and CDR2 FYNNEI. This CDR3 is 14 amino acids long.

The chain combines TRBV5-1 with TRBJ2-7; 9 nucleotides agree with TRBD2. The CDR3 is made up of 17 amino acids. CDR1 and CDR2 (germline): SGHRS, YFSETQ. V trimming: 0 bases; J trimming: 3 bases; junction bases outside the gene matches: 10. In DNA, the CDR3 is TGCGCCAGCAGCTTGGTCCTAGCGGGACCATGGAACTACGAGCAGTACTTC. Translation: CASSLVLAGPWNYEQYF.

The genes are TRBV20-1 and TRBJ1-1; TRBD1 matches 8 bases. The junction had 9 bases not matched to a gene; V was cut back by 1 base and J by 5 bases. Germline assignment: CDR1 DFQATT and CDR2 SNEGSKA (reference sequence). The CDR3 is 15 residues long. The DNA for the CDR3 is TGCAGTGCTAGAGGCCGACAGGGGATTGGAACTGAAGCTTTCTTT. It yields the protein CSARGRQGIGTEAFF.

This clonotype was detected a few times. The CDR3 nucleotides are TGTGCCAGCAGGCAATGGGTGGGGGCCCTACACAATGAGCAGTTCTTC. Translated: CASRQWVGALHNEQFF. V and J are TRBV27 and TRBJ2-1, with a tentative D call TRBD1 (6 bases). The germline V gene has CDR1 MNHEY and CDR2 SMNVEV (reference sequence). The CDR3 is 16 residues long. Trimming left V 6 bases short and J 5 bases short, with 20 bases between.

This chain uses TRBV20-1 with TRBJ2-5; the match to TRBD2 covers 10 bases. Germline V gene lookup returns CDR1 DFQATT and CDR2 SNEGSKA (reference sequence). V trimming: 2 bases; J trimming: 5 bases; junction bases outside the gene matches: 5. The CDR3 extends over 14 amino acids. CDR3 sequence reads: CSARWGLATETQYF. CDR3 sequence (DNA): TGCAGTGCTAGATGGGGACTAGCGACGGAGACCCAGTACTTC.

The chain couples TRBV12-3 or TRBV12-4 to TRBJ2-2, with no clear D. This CDR3 has 12 residues. V was clipped by 7 bases and J by 8 bases, with 11 bases between them. The DNA of the CDR3 is TGTGCCAGCACGTCCCGGAAGGGGGAGCTGTTTTTT. Amino acid sequence: CASTSRKGELFF.

This clonotype has a handful of counts. The chain has TRBV5-1 and TRBJ1-1, with TRBD1 as a possible D gene (5 bases). Germline lookup yields CDR1 SGHRS and CDR2 YFSETQ. The CDR3 consists of 15 residues. V was pared by 0 bases and J by 5 bases, with 14 bases between. For the CDR3, the DNA is TGCGCCAGCAGCTTGGTGGGGGAGGTCGGGACTGAAGCTTTCTTT. Protein sequence: CASSLVGEVGTEAFF.

CDR3 bases: TGTGCCAGCAGTTTCCCTAGCGTGATCTCTACCGGGGAGCTGTTTTTT. Translating it yields CASSFPSVISTGELFF. The chain carries TRBV12-3 or TRBV12-4 and TRBJ2-2; weak D call: TRBD2 (6 bases). Trimming shortened V by 3 bases and J by 5 bases, and 16 bases separated the two germline ends. The CDR3 spans 16 residues.

This clonotype has just a few counts. The chain links TRBV5-1 to TRBJ1-1, with a weak D call TRBD1 (5 bases). Germline V gene sequence: CDR1 SGHRS, CDR2 YFSETQ. Between the trimmed V and J ends, which lost 2 bases and 0 bases, there was a span of 23 bases. This CDR3 is built from 19 residues. In DNA, the CDR3 is TGCGCCAGCAGCTTTTCGGGTAGGCAGGGTGATTTCATGAACACTGAAGCTTTCTTT. It codes for CASSFSGRQGDFMNTEAFF.